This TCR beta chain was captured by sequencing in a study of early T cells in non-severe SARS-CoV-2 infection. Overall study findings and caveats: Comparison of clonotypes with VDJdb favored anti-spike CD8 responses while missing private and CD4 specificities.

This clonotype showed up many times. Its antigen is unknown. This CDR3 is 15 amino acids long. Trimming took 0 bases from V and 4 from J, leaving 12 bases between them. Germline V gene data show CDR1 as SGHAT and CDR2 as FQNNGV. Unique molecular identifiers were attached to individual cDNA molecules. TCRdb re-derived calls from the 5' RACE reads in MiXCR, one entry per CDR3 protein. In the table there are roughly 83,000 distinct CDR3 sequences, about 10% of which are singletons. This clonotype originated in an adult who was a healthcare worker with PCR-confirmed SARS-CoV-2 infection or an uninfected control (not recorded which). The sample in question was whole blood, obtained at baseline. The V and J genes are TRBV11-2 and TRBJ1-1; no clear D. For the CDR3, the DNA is TGTGCCAGCAGCTTAGATCCGGGTTCCCCCACTGAAGCTTTCTTT. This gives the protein CASSLDPGSPTEAFF.